The T cell receptor (beta chain) described here comes from a study of blood T cell repertoires in COVID-19 (dated by TCRdb to between 2020 and 2021). Looking at the study overall: Samples covering the acute and convalescent phases of COVID-19 were provided by collaborators in the United States, Italy and Spain. Sample metadata almost always included a de-identified subject ID, COVID-19 status, age in years and sex. Subjects who had been exposed to COVID-19, were actively infected with it, or had recovered from it provided the deeply sampled blood TCRbeta repertoires that made up the dataset. The material from the prospective study consisted of cDNA or gDNA derived from T cells, B-cell-depleted T cells, or PBMCs. The samples were drawn from the first 160 participants of the ongoing ImmuneRACE study and from some 1,300 subjects provided by 6 global collaborators. The repertoires were released in a freely available public database intended as a resource for research on the immune response to SARS-CoV-2. Where HLA class I and class II types were available, the types were taken from metadata supplied by the sample provider, not from assay-based typing.

In Seattle, one collaborating source enrolled patients while the infection was active and tracked those patients longitudinally over the course of disease. Each collaborating institution followed its own protocols to collect whole blood in K2EDTA tubes. For TCRbeta analysis, collaborators shipped samples as frozen whole blood, isolated PBMCs, or DNA extracted from either of those sample types. Beyond this particular receptor, the publication reports: Clinical and demographic metadata were provided uncurated, with the amount varying by source and participant.

This clone was counted a few times. What antigen it recognizes has not been identified. The input lacks base qualities; no much larger clone sits a single base away. TCRbeta CDR3 regions were amplified from genomic DNA by means of the immunoSEQ Assay, a bias-controlled multiplex PCR. In the source study's methods: The number of nucleated cells in each sample was estimated by amplification of reference gene primers within the assay. To quantify the absolute abundance of each unique TCRbeta CDR3 rearrangement, sequence reads were collapsed and filtered. For each sample, productive Simpson clonality was calculated as the square root of Simpson's diversity index over productive rearrangements. Not all clones reach the TCRdb copy of this immuneACCESS table, which keeps in-frame sequences only. Checked studies attribute under half of the gap to unresolved V genes and leave the rest unexplained. V, J and clone size are taken as reported in that table, and D and trimming were inferred from the DNA itself. For this sample there are about 210,000 clones; approximately 85% appear just once. Of the sample, approximately 5.6% is held by the ten largest clones.

This clonotype originated in a woman in her seventies with COVID-19, enrolled during active disease. What was sequenced was peripheral blood.

The CDR3 reads CASRVPLGGGELFF. The nucleotides read TGTGCCAGCAGAGTTCCCTTGGGGGGCGGGGAGCTGTTTTTT. The chain is assembled from TRBV6-5 and TRBJ2-2; a weak D assignment points to TRBD2 (6 bases agree). CDR1 MNHEY and CDR2 SVGAGI are derived from the germline V gene. Cut back by 6 bases and 7 bases, the V and J ends lie 15 bases apart. Reading from cysteine to phenylalanine, the CDR3 counts 14 amino acids. Of the read, only the CDR3 DNA is kept; its 42 bases are in frame from base 1.